This T cell receptor (beta chain) came from a study of blood T cell repertoires in COVID-19. Using immunoSEQ multiplex PCR, the repertoire was profiled, and TCRdb retains in-frame clones only, with some absent. The sample contains about 170,000 clones, roughly 86% of which appear only once. The CDR3 contains 12 residues. Trimming removed 5 bases at V and 5 bases at J, with 11 bases between. Looked up from germline, CDR1 is GTSNPN and CDR2 is SVGIG (reference sequence). Enrolled during active infection, Seattle patients were then followed longitudinally. The clonotype originates from a woman aged 80 or over with COVID-19, enrolled during active disease. This chain connects TRBV30 to TRBJ2-3, with D maybe TRBD1 (5 bases). Material: peripheral blood. CDR3 DNA sequence: TGTGCCTGGTCGATGGGGCAAGATACGCAGTATTTT. This codes for CAWSMGQDTQYF.